This T cell receptor beta chain was sequenced in a study of beta chain features in type 1 diabetes. Whole-study findings and limits: The analysis here could not establish whether HLA type shapes TCRB rearrangement.

In its sample, this clone was seen a few times. The antigen is not known. The entirety of the isolated RNA underwent reverse transcription, so expressed TCRB transcripts were sequenced. Sequencing used immunoSEQ multiplex PCR; TCRdb keeps in-frame clones, though not all of them. The sample lists almost 250,000 clones, 14% occurring once. This CDR3 contains 18 residues. The V gene's germline CDR1 is LGHNA and CDR2 YSLEER. V dropped 2 bases and J dropped 3; count of bases not matched to a gene: 8. Specimen: naive CD4+ T cells from blood. The rearrangement joins TRBV4-3 to TRBJ2-6; 9 bases match TRBD1. The source is a woman in her forties in good health. CDR3 bases: TGCGCCAGCAGCCAAATGTTACAGGGGGCCGGTGGGGCCAACGTCCTGACTTTC. It yields the protein CASSQMLQGAGGANVLTF.